This T cell receptor beta chain was profiled in a study of blood T cell repertoires in COVID-19. Study overall: The samples span acute and convalescent COVID-19 from the United States, Italy and Spain. Sources were T cells, B-cell-depleted T cells, or PBMCs; the material itself was cDNA or gDNA.

V dropped 4 bases and J dropped 7; count of bases not matched to a gene: 7. The V gene's germline CDR1 is WSHSY and CDR2 SAAADI. CDR3 size: 14 residues. Original handling: Counts of nucleated cells, estimated from reference gene primer amplification, were obtained. Sequenced by immunoSEQ multiplex PCR; TCRdb stores in-frame clones only, minus some. The V and J calls and clone size are taken from that table; D and trimming were inferred from the DNA. The sample has 20,000 to 25,000 clones; approximately 73% are singletons. This chain connects TRBV10-2 to TRBJ2-3; 8 bases line up with TRBD2. Input material: peripheral blood. The origin of this receptor is a human donor in a cohort sampled during active or convalescent COVID-19. CDR3 sequence (DNA): TGCGCCAGCAGTGGAAGCGGGAGTCGGAATACGCAGTATTTT. Translating gives CASSGSGSRNTQYF.